This entry describes one TCR beta chain. Its antigen is not identified. The sample comes from a study of shared clonotypes between healthy human individuals. Study findings and constraints: Blood was the only sampled material, and tissue repertoires likely differ.

CDR3 length: 16 amino acids. V shed 1 base and J 8 bases; nucleotides not matched to a gene: 11. In germline, CDR1 is MNHEY, CDR2 SMNVEV (reference sequence). In the study's own analysis: Because ImmunoSEQ provided only junction sequences with no quality scores, the filtering differed. The assay was immunoSEQ multiplex PCR, and TCRdb's table has in-frame clones only and misses some. D and trimming were read from the DNA, whereas the V and J calls and clone size are those reported in that table. The sample carries some 580,000 clones, 95% to 98% recorded once. The chain links TRBV27 to TRBJ2-7; 10 nucleotides align to TRBD2. The source material was naive CD4+ T cells sorted from blood. Subset denoted: CD45RA+ positively selected. This sequence was found in a woman aged 25 to 39 in good health. The CDR3 DNA follows: TGTGCCAGCAGTTTATGGGTCGGGACTAGCGAACTCCAGCAGTACTTC. Translation: CASSLWVGTSELQQYF.